A selection of T cell receptor beta chains follows, all from one sample in a study of graft-versus-host responses after intestinal transplantation. Sequenced by immunoSEQ multiplex PCR; TCRdb stores in-frame clones only, minus some. The sample lists fewer than 85,000 clones; approximately 84% were seen once. These receptors lack a known antigen. The source material was unstimulated CD4+ T cells sorted from spleen or lymph node cells, sampled before transplant. The receptors originated from a human donor who was the organ donor for an intestinal transplant. Both conserved end residues are part of each CDR3. A D gene is named only where the DNA matches it firmly. Clone size is stated in some rows and not others, as once, few, many or a class when expanded.

V	D	size	J	CDR3	DNA
TRBV4-3	NA	NA	TRBJ2-3	CASSQSAGQTDTQYF	TGCGCCAGCAGCCAATCGGCAGGGCAGACAGATACGCAGTATTTT
TRBV6-1	NA	NA	TRBJ1-4	CASSEPGQGEKLFF	TGTGCCAGCAGTGAACCAGGGCAAGGTGAAAAACTGTTTTTT
TRBV30	NA	NA	TRBJ1-5	CAWSVRGREVGNQPQHF	TGTGCCTGGAGTGTAAGAGGGCGTGAGGTTGGGAATCAGCCCCAGCATTTT
TRBV6-5	NA	NA	TRBJ2-2	CASSYSSANTGELFF	TGTGCCAGCAGTTACTCGTCAGCGAACACCGGGGAGCTGTTTTTT
TRBV30	TRBD1	NA	TRBJ1-3	CAWRQGASGNTIYF	TGTGCCTGGAGACAGGGGGCAAGTGGAAACACCATATATTTT
TRBV6-1	TRBD2	NA	TRBJ2-1	CASSVRAGGANEQFF	TGTGCCAGCAGTGTAAGAGCGGGGGGCGCCAATGAGCAGTTCTTC
TRBV18	NA	few	TRBJ1-1	CASSPGGAIPNTEAFF	TGTGCCAGCTCTCCGGGGGGGGCGATCCCAAACACTGAAGCTTTCTTT
TRBV14	NA	NA	TRBJ1-2	CASSDDMIGGYTF	TGTGCCAGCAGTGATGACATGATAGGTGGCTACACCTTC
TRBV25-1	TRBD1	NA	TRBJ1-1	CASRLTGRHTEAFF	TGTGCCAGCAGATTGACAGGGAGGCACACTGAAGCTTTCTTT
TRBV27	NA	NA	TRBJ2-1	CASSLITEFHEQFF	TGTGCCAGCAGTTTAATAACAGAGTTCCATGAGCAGTTCTTC
TRBV15	TRBD1	NA	TRBJ2-1	CATKGALNEQFF	TGTGCCACCAAGGGGGCTCTCAATGAGCAGTTCTTC
TRBV18	NA	NA	TRBJ1-6	CASSPLKTDAPLHF	TGTGCCAGCTCACCACTGAAGACAGATGCACCCCTCCACTTT
TRBV28	NA	NA	TRBJ2-2	CASSLSGNGDTGELFF	TGTGCCAGCAGTTTATCTGGGAACGGGGACACCGGGGAGCTGTTTTTT
TRBV21-1	NA	few	TRBJ2-2	CASSKQPRGGELFF	TGTGCCAGCAGCAAACAACCGCGGGGCGGGGAGCTGTTTTTT
TRBV6-4	TRBD2	NA	TRBJ2-1	CASSEGSGGPSEQFF	TGTGCCAGCAGTGAGGGGTCGGGGGGGCCTTCTGAGCAGTTCTTC
TRBV6-6	TRBD1	NA	TRBJ1-5	CASRRPGQGDQPQHF	TGTGCCAGCAGACGACCCGGACAGGGGGATCAGCCCCAGCATTTT
TRBV7-9	TRBD1	NA	TRBJ1-3	CASSFEHNYRGPSGNTIYF	TGTGCCAGCAGCTTTGAACATAATTACAGGGGGCCTTCTGGAAACACCATATATTTT
TRBV27	NA	NA	TRBJ1-5	CASSFNGNQPQHF	TGTGCCAGCAGTTTTAACGGGAATCAGCCCCAGCATTTT
TRBV5-1	NA	NA	TRBJ1-2	CASSFQMEGYTF	TGCGCCAGCAGCTTTCAGATGGAGGGCTACACCTTC
TRBV7-9	NA	NA	TRBJ2-3	CASSLQNGLFTDTQYF	TGTGCCAGCAGCTTACAGAATGGCTTGTTCACAGATACGCAGTATTTT
TRBV29-1	TRBD1	NA	TRBJ1-5	CSAGTGVNQPQHF	TGCAGCGCCGGGACAGGGGTCAATCAGCCCCAGCATTTT
TRBV7-9	NA	NA	TRBJ2-3	CASSPPGEDTQYF	TGTGCCAGCAGCCCTCCCGGAGAGGATACGCAGTATTTT
TRBV28	NA	NA	TRBJ1-1	CASSLSYRFTEAFF	TGTGCCAGCAGTTTATCCTACCGGTTCACTGAAGCTTTCTTT
TRBV6-5	NA	few	TRBJ2-3	CASSLDSVTDTQYF	TGTGCCAGCAGCCTCGACTCCGTCACAGATACGCAGTATTTT
TRBV7-9	NA	few	TRBJ1-4	CASSFGGARVEKLFF	TGTGCCAGCAGCTTCGGAGGGGCGCGAGTTGAAAAACTGTTTTTT
TRBV4-1	NA	NA	TRBJ2-5	CASSQERGGAETQYF	TGCGCCAGCAGCCAAGAGAGGGGGGGGGCAGAGACCCAGTACTTC
TRBV6-1	NA	NA	TRBJ1-3	CASSAGRASGNTIYF	TGTGCCAGCAGTGCCGGGAGAGCCTCTGGAAACACCATATATTTT
TRBV6-1	TRBD1	NA	TRBJ2-1	CASSRDRGSEQFF	TGTGCCAGCAGCCGGGACAGGGGCAGTGAGCAGTTCTTC
TRBV9	TRBD1	NA	TRBJ2-3	CASSVGQGGDTQYF	TGTGCCAGCAGCGTAGGACAGGGTGGAGATACGCAGTATTTT
TRBV9	NA	NA	TRBJ2-3	CASSVHPGRGQSTDTQYF	TGTGCCAGCAGCGTTCATCCCGGTCGAGGGCAGAGCACAGATACGCAGTATTTT
TRBV19	TRBD1	NA	TRBJ1-5	CASSTNRGDSNQPQHF	TGTGCCAGTAGTACTAACAGGGGGGATAGCAATCAGCCCCAGCATTTT
TRBV6-1	NA	NA	TRBJ2-3	CASMWSGKDTQYF	TGTGCCAGCATGTGGTCGGGGAAAGATACGCAGTATTTT
TRBV5-6	NA	NA	TRBJ2-1	CASQPLGLNGNEQFF	TGTGCCAGCCAACCCCTGGGGCTAAATGGCAATGAGCAGTTCTTC
TRBV18	NA	NA	TRBJ2-1	CASSPPRGGDNEQFF	TGTGCCAGCTCACCTCCGAGGGGGGGGGACAATGAGCAGTTCTTC
TRBV11-3	TRBD1	NA	TRBJ2-3	CASSLDRGRTDTQYF	TGTGCCAGCAGCCTAGACAGGGGGCGCACAGATACGCAGTATTTT
TRBV7-2	NA	few	TRBJ1-5	CASSFGSNQPQHF	TGTGCCAGCAGCTTCGGTAGCAATCAGCCCCAGCATTTT
TRBV7-2	NA	NA	TRBJ1-3	CASSLDSVANTIYF	TGTGCCAGCAGCTTAGATTCGGTAGCAAACACCATATATTTT
TRBV18	NA	NA	TRBJ2-3	CASSLSRPDTQYF	TGTGCCAGCTCACTATCCCGTCCAGATACGCAGTATTTT
TRBV30	NA	NA	TRBJ1-6	CAWSEGVGPLHF	TGTGCCTGGAGTGAAGGGGTAGGGCCCCTCCACTTT
TRBV6-1	TRBD1	few	TRBJ1-2	CASSEPGQGDYGYTF	TGTGCCAGCAGTGAACCGGGACAGGGTGACTATGGCTACACCTTC
TRBV11-2	TRBD2	NA	TRBJ2-3	CASSRLLRGVTDTQYF	TGTGCCAGCAGCCGCCTGCTGCGGGGGGTCACAGATACGCAGTATTTT
TRBV19	NA	NA	TRBJ2-2	CATSSGGRGEKDTGELFF	TGTGCCACTTCAAGTGGGGGCCGGGGGGAAAAAGACACCGGGGAGCTGTTTTTT
TRBV21-1	NA	NA	TRBJ1-4	CASSNREVRGEKLFF	TGTGCCAGCAGCAATCGTGAGGTCCGAGGTGAAAAACTGTTTTTT
TRBV25-1	NA	NA	TRBJ2-3	CASSEGGASTDTQYF	TGTGCCAGCAGTGAGGGGGGGGCTAGCACAGATACGCAGTATTTT
TRBV19	TRBD2	NA	TRBJ2-5	CASSPGLAPGVGETQYF	TGTGCCAGTAGTCCGGGACTAGCGCCAGGGGTGGGAGAGACCCAGTACTTC